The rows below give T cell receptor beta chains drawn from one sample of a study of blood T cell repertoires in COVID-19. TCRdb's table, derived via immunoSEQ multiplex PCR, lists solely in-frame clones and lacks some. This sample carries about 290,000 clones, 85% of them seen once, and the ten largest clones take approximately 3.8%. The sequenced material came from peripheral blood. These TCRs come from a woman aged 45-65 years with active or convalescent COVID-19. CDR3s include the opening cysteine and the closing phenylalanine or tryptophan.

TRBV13	CASSSRDTQYF
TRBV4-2	CASSQNLAGGLYNEQFF
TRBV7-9	CASSLIEITGLQETQYF
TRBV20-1	CSARGNSGYTF
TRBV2	CASKKRDSYEQYF
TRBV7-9	CASRKSGDSYEQYF
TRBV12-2	CASRSRGRRDRYEQYF
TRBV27	CASSSTKATPQHF
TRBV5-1	CASTGTRGKGELFF
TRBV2	CASSMLRDNEQFF
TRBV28	CASMGVNEKLFF
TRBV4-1	CASSQMGPAPLFNTGELFF
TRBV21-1	CASSKEGDRMQTDTQYF
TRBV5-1	CASSFGGVNTDTQYF
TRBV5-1	CASSLGGSTDTQYF
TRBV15	CATSLPGQGFGYTF
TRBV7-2	CASSTGTFPGNEQFF
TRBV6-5	CASSRDSTNTEAFF
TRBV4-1	CASSQAPYRGLNQPQHF
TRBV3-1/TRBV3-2	CASSHRGNTEAFF
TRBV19	CASSIQGINYGYTF
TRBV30	CAWSVRGPRAYGYTF
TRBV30	CAWSRTAEAFF
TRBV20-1	CSASSGRGLYEQYF
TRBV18	CASSPPADDGRALYEQYF
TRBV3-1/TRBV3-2	CASSQGASNYGYTF
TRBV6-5	CASRTTSGPYNEQFF
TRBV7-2	CASSYPGASGSLGTQYF
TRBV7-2	CASGAVRTYEQYF
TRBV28	CASSFLREASGYTF
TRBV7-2	CASSSLGRGGGADYGYTF
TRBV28	CASSFWVTERSHGYTF
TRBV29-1	CSVASRGTEAFF
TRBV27	CASSLNPGDLNQPQHF
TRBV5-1	CASSPLSNTGELFF
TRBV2	CASRQGEGNQPQHF
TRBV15	CATSINRDYGYTF
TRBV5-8	CASSTHGRGNTEAFF
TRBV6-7	CASSGQGIQPQHF
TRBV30	CAWSIGSGLLLVQYF
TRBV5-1	CASSEQGLSNSPLHF
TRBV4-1	CASSQGLAGEGDIQYF